One sample yielded the 14 T cell receptor beta chains listed below, sequenced in a study of breast tumors, draining lymph nodes, adjacent tissues. The lymph nodes were axillary draining lymph nodes from breast cancer patients. A single record per CDR3 protein comes from TCRdb applying MiXCR to the multiplex PCR reads. The table records about 230,000 distinct CDR3 sequences, about 32% of them present only once. The material sequenced was axillary lymph node tissue. The receptors shown here come from a female donor with breast cancer. Some clones in this sample may be carry-over from other donors' samples.

This clonotype occurred many times. The J gene is TRBJ1-4, the V gene TRBV11-2, with a possible D match to TRBD1 (5 bases). Germline V gene lookup returns CDR1 SGHAT and CDR2 FQNNGV. CDR3 size: 15 residues. Trimming removed 1 base at V and 4 bases at J, with 10 bases between. For the CDR3, the DNA is TGTGCCAGCAGCTTAGCTCTTCAGGGTAATGAAAAACTGTTTTTT. It yields the protein CASSLALQGNEKLFF.

The chain is built from TRBV15 and TRBJ2-7; 8 nucleotides agree with TRBD2. This CDR3 has 15 residues. Trimming removed 2 bases from V and 2 bases from J; junction bases left unmatched: 5. The germline gives CDR1 LNHNV, CDR2 YYDKDF (reference sequence). The CDR3 coding sequence is TGTGCCACCAGCAGAAATCTAGCGGGTACCTACGAGCAGTACTTC. This gives the protein CATSRNLAGTYEQYF.

At least ten counts were recorded for this clonotype. The rearrangement joins TRBV7-9 to TRBJ1-2; D remains unclear. From germline, CDR1 is SEHNR and CDR2 FQNEAQ (reference sequence). V gave up 2 bases and J gave up 0 bases, with 10 bases separating them. The CDR3 covers 15 residues. CDR3 in DNA: TGTGCCAGCAGCTTATCAGGCGAAACTAACTATGGCTACACCTTC. Translation: CASSLSGETNYGYTF.

Details on this clonotype: Because the CDR3 is missing its conserved closing phenylalanine or tryptophan, this is likely a read error. No DNA is shown, since the ends of the CDR3 on it are uncertain; the CDR3 is the one TCRdb lists. The genes are TRBV30 and TRBJ1-1. Germline CDR1 GTSNPN, CDR2 SVGIG (reference sequence). The CDR3 region is 11 residues in length, termini included. The CDR3 is CAWSVRQELGY.

Notes on this clonotype: A clone one base away is much larger, so this may be a read error. CDR3 nucleotide sequence: TGCAGTGCTAGAGAGGCAGGGTCCAACTCCGAGCAGTACTTC. It encodes CSAREAGSNSEQYF. V is TRBV20-1 and J is TRBJ2-7, with a tentative D call TRBD1 (5 bases). Trimming took 0 bases from V and 6 from J, leaving 15 bases between them. There are 14 residues in the CDR3. Germline CDR1 is DFQATT and CDR2 is SNEGSKA (reference sequence).

With regard to this clonotype: A clone one base away is much larger, so this may be a read error. The chain is built from TRBV20-1 and TRBJ2-7; D tentatively reads TRBD1 or TRBD2 (6 bases each). The CDR3 length is 13 residues. Germline V gene sequence: CDR1 DFQATT, CDR2 SNEGSKA (reference sequence). CDR3 in DNA: TGCAGTGCCCAGGGGACTCGAACTTACGCGCAGTACTTC. This codes for CSAQGTRTYAQYF.

The rearrangement links TRBV7-9 to TRBJ1-4; D is unresolved. Trimming removed 4 bases from V and 0 bases from J, with 9 bases in between. The germline V gene encodes CDR1 SEHNR and CDR2 FQNEAQ (reference sequence). The CDR3 is 15 amino acids. As DNA, the CDR3 is TGTGCCAGCAGCTACCCGACAACAACTAATGAAAAACTGTTTTTT. This codes for CASSYPTTTNEKLFF.

This clonotype has at least ten counts. The chain uses TRBV29-1 and TRBJ2-3; TRBD2 agrees at 10 bases. V lost 8 bases, J lost 4 bases, and 9 bases stayed unmatched. Germline lookup yields CDR1 SQVTM and CDR2 ANQGSEA. This CDR3 has 14 residues. Here the CDR3 reads CSYRSGRLSDTQYF. In DNA, the CDR3 is TGCAGCTACCGTAGCGGGAGGTTGTCAGATACGCAGTATTTT.

Notes on this clonotype: This could be a read error, since a much larger clone is one nucleotide away. The chain couples TRBV6-5 to TRBJ2-7; TRBD1 aligns across 8 bases. CDR3 size: 15 residues. Unmatched junction bases numbered 9, after V lost 5 bases and J lost 3 bases. Germline loops: CDR1 MNHEY, CDR2 SVGAGI. The CDR3 spells CASSHYGQGLYEQYF. As DNA, the CDR3 is TGTGCCAGCAGTCATTACGGACAGGGACTCTACGAGCAGTACTTC.

This clonotype was observed at least ten times. The J gene is TRBJ2-5, the V gene TRBV2; D perhaps matches TRBD1 (6 bases). Trimming pared 7 bases from V and 7 bases from J, leaving 22 bases between. Germline assignment: CDR1 SNHLY and CDR2 FYNNEI. This CDR3 has 15 amino acids. The CDR3 loop is CASTGTGHPIGTQYF. In nucleotides, the CDR3 is TGTGCCAGCACCGGGACGGGACACCCAATAGGGACCCAGTACTTC. Drawing the rest from reference TRBV2 and TRBJ2-5, the complete variable domain is EPEVTQTPSHQVTQMGQEVILRCVPISNHLYFYWYRQILGQKVEFLVSFYNNEISEKSEIFDDQFSVERPDGSNFTLKIRSTKLEDSAMYFCASTGTGHPIGTQYFGPGTRLLVL.

This clonotype was found once. This chain uses TRBV29-1 with TRBJ1-3, with D perhaps matching TRBD1 (5 bases). Trimming left V 5 bases short and J 5 bases short, with 13 bases between. Germline loops: CDR1 SQVTM, CDR2 ANQGSEA. This CDR3 contains 13 residues. CDR3 sequence: CSVKGRGRNTIYF. In DNA form, the CDR3 reads TGCAGCGTTAAGGGACGGGGGAGAAACACCATATATTTT.

This clonotype has a count of ten or more. This chain links TRBV4-2 with TRBJ2-2; maybe TRBD2 (5 bases). V lost 1 base to trimming and J lost 4 bases, with 10 bases between them. Germline V gene lookup returns CDR1 LGHNA and CDR2 YNFKEQ. The CDR3 consists of 15 residues. CDR3 sequence: CASSQVTAGTGELFF. The CDR3 DNA reads as TGTGCCAGCAGCCAAGTAACGGCGGGCACCGGGGAGCTGTTTTTT.

This clonotype was observed at least ten times. The rearrangement joins TRBV10-3 to TRBJ2-3, with a weak D call TRBD2 (6 bases). The germline CDR1 and CDR2 sequences are ENHRY and SYGVKD. The ends were cut back, 5 bases at V and 1 base at J, with 10 bases in the middle. The CDR3 is 14 amino acids. The CDR3, as DNA: TGTGCCATCAGTCGGAGGGCCGGCACAGATACGCAGTATTTT. Translating gives CAISRRAGTDTQYF.

In its sample, this clonotype was seen many times. The chain combines TRBV20-1 with TRBJ1-2; D gene uncertain. Looked up from germline, CDR1 is DFQATT and CDR2 is SNEGSKA (reference sequence). With 2 bases removed from V and 2 bases from J, the gap between germline ends came to 6 bases. This CDR3 contains 12 residues. The CDR3 DNA follows: TGCAGTGCTAGAAAGGGAAACTATGGCTACACCTTC. As protein: CSARKGNYGYTF.